These T cell receptor beta chains were read from a single sample in a study of long-term antiretroviral therapy in people with HIV. TCRdb's copy holds only in-frame clones and misses some; the assay was immunoSEQ multiplex PCR. The table includes over 15,000 clones, 65% to 85% detected once. Sequencing was performed on unsorted PBMCs, taken 0.1 years before starting antiretroviral therapy. The receptors come from a young man with HIV. Both conserved end residues are part of each CDR3. The order of the fields is D gene, clone size, J gene, V gene, CDR3 DNA, CDR3 protein. The D gene is left open where the match is weak. Rows may omit the clone size; those that give it use once, few, many or a size class.

D: .
size: once
J: TRBJ1-1
V: TRBV12-5
DNA: TGTGCTAGTGGTTTGGTACTAGGTTCAGGGGTTCCGAACACTGAAGCTTTCTTT
CDR3: CASGLVLGSGVPNTEAFF

D: .
size: .
J: TRBJ1-5
V: TRBV28
DNA: TGTGCCAGCAGTACACTACGGGCGGGGCTCCGCAATCAGCCCCAGCATTTT
CDR3: CASSTLRAGLRNQPQHF

D: .
size: .
J: TRBJ1-3
V: TRBV19
DNA: TGTGCCAGTAGTACGCTGACGGCAAACACCATATATTTT
CDR3: CASSTLTANTIYF

D: .
size: .
J: TRBJ2-7
V: TRBV27
DNA: TGTGCCAGCAGTTCCCGGACCCATAGAGTTTCCTACGAGCAGTACTTC
CDR3: CASSSRTHRVSYEQYF

D: .
size: .
J: TRBJ2-7
V: TRBV28
DNA: TGTGCCAGCAGTTTAGCGGGGCGAACACTCTACGAGCAGTACTTC
CDR3: CASSLAGRTLYEQYF

D: .
size: .
J: TRBJ2-3
V: TRBV25-1
DNA: TGTGCCAGCAGTGAACTGGTGGGGCAGGGGAGGACAGATACGCAGTATTTT
CDR3: CASSELVGQGRTDTQYF

D: .
size: once
J: TRBJ2-7
V: TRBV5-1
DNA: TGCGCCAGCAGCTTGGCAGGGAGCTCCTACGAGCAGTACTTC
CDR3: CASSLAGSSYEQYF

D: .
size: .
J: TRBJ1-5
V: TRBV27
DNA: TGTGCCAGCAGTTTCCCGAATCAGCCCCAGCATTTT
CDR3: CASSFPNQPQHF

D: TRBD1
size: once
J: TRBJ2-5
V: TRBV27
DNA: TGTGCCAGCAGCTACAGGGGGAGAGGACAAGGGACCCAGTACTTC
CDR3: CASSYRGRGQGTQYF

D: .
size: few
J: TRBJ1-1
V: TRBV19
DNA: TGTGCCAGTATAGAGGATGGGGGCACTGAAGCTTTCTTT
CDR3: CASIEDGGTEAFF

D: TRBD2
size: .
J: TRBJ2-3
V: TRBV4-3
DNA: TGCGCCAGCAGCCAAGGGGCCGGACTAGCGGGAGATACGCAGTATTTT
CDR3: CASSQGAGLAGDTQYF

D: .
size: .
J: TRBJ2-5
V: TRBV4-3
DNA: TGCGCCAGCAGCCGAGACAGGACGCAAGAGACCCAGTACTTC
CDR3: CASSRDRTQETQYF

D: .
size: .
J: TRBJ1-5
V: TRBV6-5
DNA: TGTGCCAGCAGCCGGGGACCCAAGGCGAATCAGCCCCAGCATTTT
CDR3: CASSRGPKANQPQHF

D: .
size: few
J: TRBJ2-2
V: TRBV16
DNA: TGTGCCAGCAGCCAAGGGGGGCGAAGCACCGGGGAGCTGTTTTTT
CDR3: CASSQGGRSTGELFF